Listed below are T cell receptor beta chains from one sample, sequenced in a study of T cell changes during pregnancy in multiple sclerosis. TCRdb keeps only in-frame clones here, not all; method: immunoSEQ multiplex PCR. The sample shows about 80,000 clones, about 91% of them seen only once. The material was peripheral blood, obtained before pregnancy. These receptors came from a female donor with multiple sclerosis, enrolled in a pregnancy study. CDR3s include the opening cysteine and the closing phenylalanine or tryptophan. D genes are given only for firm matches. Not all rows give a size; the values are once, few, many and, for expanded clones, a class.

d_call	v_call	clone_size	j_call	cdr3_aa	cdr3_nt
TRBD1	TRBV6-6	-	TRBJ2-2	CASSRQGPGELFF	TGTGCCAGCAGTCGACAGGGTCCCGGGGAGCTGTTTTTT
-	TRBV29-1	-	TRBJ1-1	CSVVGGETEAFF	TGCAGCGTTGTAGGGGGGGAGACTGAAGCTTTCTTT
-	TRBV6-6	once	TRBJ2-7	CASSSVYEQYF	TGTGCCAGCAGTTCTGTCTACGAGCAGTACTTC
TRBD1	TRBV5-1	-	TRBJ2-5	CASSWAQGDQETQYF	TGCGCCAGCAGCTGGGCCCAGGGGGACCAAGAGACCCAGTACTTC
-	TRBV30	-	TRBJ1-2	CACPTGGGYTF	TGTGCCTGCCCGACAGGAGGTGGCTACACCTTC
TRBD1	TRBV28	-	TRBJ1-5	CASSTPGTGGGQPQHF	TGTGCCAGCAGCACCCCCGGGACAGGAGGGGGACAGCCCCAGCATTTT
-	TRBV19	-	TRBJ2-5	CASSMYPGETQYF	TGTGCCAGTAGTATGTACCCGGGGGAGACCCAGTACTTC
-	TRBV27	few	TRBJ1-5	CASRAGYSNQPQHF	TGTGCCAGCAGGGCGGGGTATAGCAATCAGCCCCAGCATTTT
-	TRBV6-5	-	TRBJ2-7	CASSYGAAYEQYF	TGTGCCAGCAGTTACGGGGCTGCCTACGAGCAGTACTTC
-	TRBV2	once	TRBJ2-2	CASCGSLNTGELFF	TGTGCCAGCTGTGGGTCCCTAAACACCGGGGAGCTGTTTTTT
-	TRBV7-9	-	TRBJ2-3	CASSLAGHTQYF	TGTGCCAGCAGCTTAGCGGGGCATACGCAGTATTTT
-	TRBV9	few	TRBJ1-2	CASSVEQDHPRGYTF	TGTGCCAGCAGCGTGGAACAGGATCACCCCCGTGGCTACACCTTC
-	TRBV19	-	TRBJ2-7	CAIQGGSYEQYF	TGTGCCATCCAGGGGGGTTCCTACGAGCAGTACTTC
TRBD1	TRBV5-1	-	TRBJ2-5	CASSQTGRVGKETQYF	TGCGCCAGCAGCCAGACAGGGAGAGTGGGCAAAGAGACCCAGTACTTC
TRBD1	TRBV6-4	-	TRBJ2-1	CASSDSTGGYNEQFF	TGTGCCAGCAGTGACTCGACAGGGGGCTACAATGAGCAGTTCTTC
-	TRBV29-1	-	TRBJ2-2	CSVDSVNTGELFF	TGCAGCGTTGACAGTGTGAACACCGGGGAGCTGTTTTTT
-	TRBV9	-	TRBJ1-1	CASSPRGRAEAFF	TGTGCCAGCAGCCCCAGGGGAAGGGCTGAAGCTTTCTTT
-	TRBV6-1	once	TRBJ1-1	CASSEGTAGNTEAFF	TGTGCCAGCAGTGAAGGGACAGCTGGGAACACTGAAGCTTTCTTT
TRBD2	TRBV5-1	-	TRBJ2-1	CASSLPTGLAGDRNEQFF	TGCGCCAGCAGCTTACCCACCGGACTAGCGGGAGATCGTAATGAGCAGTTCTTC
TRBD2	TRBV27	-	TRBJ2-7	CASSLSGGELPYEQYF	TGTGCCAGCAGTTTATCGGGGGGGGAGTTGCCCTACGAGCAGTACTTC
TRBD2	TRBV9	once	TRBJ2-1	CASSVTAGERNEQFF	TGTGCCAGCAGCGTAACAGCGGGAGAGCGCAATGAGCAGTTCTTC
TRBD1	TRBV6-4	-	TRBJ1-2	CATRQGDNYGYTF	TGTGCCACCCGACAGGGGGATAACTATGGCTACACCTTC
-	TRBV10-3	-	TRBJ2-3	CAISVDRHTDTQYF	TGTGCCATCAGTGTGGATAGACACACAGATACGCAGTATTTT
-	TRBV5-3	-	TRBJ1-1	CARSLVGQNTEAFF	TGTGCCAGAAGCTTGGTGGGACAGAACACTGAAGCTTTCTTT
-	TRBV28	-	TRBJ1-1	CASSPWEGMGWGTEAFF	TGTGCCAGCAGCCCATGGGAGGGTATGGGATGGGGTACTGAAGCTTTCTTT
-	TRBV10-3	-	TRBJ2-3	CAITSASTDTQYF	TGTGCCATCACTAGCGCTAGCACAGATACGCAGTATTTT
-	TRBV21-1	-	TRBJ2-2	CASSRAGLAGGYRYTGELFF	TGTGCCAGCAGCCGAGCCGGACTAGCGGGAGGGTACCGCTACACCGGGGAGCTGTTTTTT
-	TRBV6-5	-	TRBJ2-7	CASSQSLIYEQYF	TGTGCCAGCAGTCAAAGCCTTATCTACGAGCAGTACTTC
-	TRBV14	few	TRBJ2-3	CASSQASGLYTDTQYF	TGTGCCAGCAGCCAAGCTTCGGGACTTTACACAGATACGCAGTATTTT
TRBD1	TRBV29-1	-	TRBJ2-3	CSVVRDRRQTDTQYF	TGCAGCGTAGTCCGGGACAGGAGGCAAACAGATACGCAGTATTTT
TRBD2	TRBV2	-	TRBJ2-3	CASRASGRVDTQYF	TGTGCCAGCAGGGCGAGCGGGAGGGTAGATACGCAGTATTTT
TRBD2	TRBV29-1	-	TRBJ2-7	CSVVGGLAGTYEQYF	TGCAGCGTTGTGGGCGGCCTAGCGGGAACCTACGAGCAGTACTTC
-	TRBV11-2	-	TRBJ2-5	CASSRGNQETQYF	TGTGCCAGCAGCAGGGGAAACCAAGAGACCCAGTACTTC
-	TRBV4-3	few	TRBJ2-1	CASSQVAGNYNEQFF	TGCGCCAGCAGCCAAGTCGCGGGAAACTACAATGAGCAGTTCTTC
-	TRBV21-1	-	TRBJ2-7	CASSKVRGPYEQYF	TGTGCCAGCAGCAAAGTGCGGGGACCCTACGAGCAGTACTTC
-	TRBV6-1	-	TRBJ1-5	CASKNWADSNQPQHF	TGTGCCAGCAAAAACTGGGCAGATAGCAATCAGCCCCAGCATTTT
TRBD2	TRBV2	-	TRBJ2-1	CASSAKGLAGYNEQFF	TGTGCCAGCAGTGCAAAGGGACTAGCGGGGTACAATGAGCAGTTCTTC
TRBD1	TRBV18	-	TRBJ2-6	CASSPLRDRVPGANVLTF	TGTGCCAGCTCACCGCTCCGGGACAGAGTTCCTGGGGCCAACGTCCTGACTTTC
-	TRBV2	-	TRBJ1-1	CASSERGTEAFF	TGTGCCAGCAGTGAAAGAGGGACTGAAGCTTTCTTT
-	TRBV6-5	-	TRBJ2-1	CASSYGRGFNEQFF	TGTGCCAGCAGTTACGGGAGGGGGTTCAATGAGCAGTTCTTC
TRBD2	TRBV30	-	TRBJ2-1	CAWSVASGWGEQFF	TGTGCCTGGAGTGTGGCTAGCGGATGGGGTGAGCAGTTCTTC
TRBD1	TRBV6-4	-	TRBJ2-5	CASSPGTGGGQETQYF	TGTGCCAGCAGTCCCGGGACAGGGGGAGGACAAGAGACCCAGTACTTC
-	TRBV19	-	TRBJ1-2	CASRHGDGYTF	TGTGCCAGCAGACACGGGGATGGCTACACCTTC
-	TRBV19	-	TRBJ2-5	CASSIRRGSRETQYF	TGTGCCAGTAGTATTAGAAGGGGGTCGCGGGAGACCCAGTACTTC
-	TRBV14	-	TRBJ2-3	CASSQDRGGFSTDTQYF	TGTGCCAGCAGCCAAGATCGTGGGGGCTTTAGCACAGATACGCAGTATTTT
-	TRBV28	-	TRBJ2-7	CASRLSGELYEQYF	TGTGCCAGCAGGCTGTCGGGGGAACTCTACGAGCAGTACTTC